This T cell receptor (beta chain) was identified in a study of T cell changes during pregnancy in multiple sclerosis. The method was immunoSEQ multiplex PCR; TCRdb's version includes in-frame clones alone and lacks a portion of them. The profile shows approximately 44,000 clones, 91% of them singletons. The V end was cut by 7 bases, the J end by 2 bases, with 15 bases between. The CDR3 has 15 residues. From germline, CDR1 is MNHEY and CDR2 SVGAGI. This TCR derives from a female donor in good health, enrolled as a control in a pregnancy study. Here the sequenced sample was CD4+ T cells from peripheral blood mononuclear cells, taken in the second trimester of pregnancy. V is TRBV6-5 and J is TRBJ1-3; perhaps TRBD1 as D (5 bases). CDR3 DNA: TGTGCCAGCAAGACGGGGGGGTTAACTGGAAACACCATATATTTT. Translation: CASKTGGLTGNTIYF.